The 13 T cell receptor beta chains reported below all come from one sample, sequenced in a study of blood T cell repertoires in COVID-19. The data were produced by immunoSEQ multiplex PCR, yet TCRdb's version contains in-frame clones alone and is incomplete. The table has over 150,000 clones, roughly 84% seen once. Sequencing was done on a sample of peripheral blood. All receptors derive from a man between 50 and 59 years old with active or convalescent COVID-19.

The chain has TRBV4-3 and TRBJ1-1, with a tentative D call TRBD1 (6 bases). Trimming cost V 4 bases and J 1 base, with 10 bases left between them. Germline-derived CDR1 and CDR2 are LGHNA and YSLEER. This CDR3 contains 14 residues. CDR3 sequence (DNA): TGCGCCAGCAGCCTGGGGGCCTGGAACACTGAAGCTTTCTTT. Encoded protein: CASSLGAWNTEAFF.

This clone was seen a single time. CDR3 coding DNA: TGCGCCAGCAGCTTCCGGACTTACAATGAGCAGTTCTTC. Protein product: CASSFRTYNEQFF. The V and J genes are TRBV5-1 and TRBJ2-1; perhaps TRBD2 as D (5 bases). Per germline, CDR1 SGHRS and CDR2 YFSETQ. CDR3 size: 13 residues. V lost 2 bases and J lost 4, with 7 bases in between.

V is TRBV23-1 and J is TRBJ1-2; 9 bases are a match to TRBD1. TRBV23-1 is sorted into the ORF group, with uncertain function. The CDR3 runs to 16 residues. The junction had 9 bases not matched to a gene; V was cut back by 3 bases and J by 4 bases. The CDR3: CASSQDRGYLPYGYTF. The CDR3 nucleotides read TGCGCCAGCAGTCAGGACAGGGGCTACCTCCCCTATGGCTACACCTTC.

CDR3 nucleotide sequence: TGTGCCAGCAGGCTGGACAATATGGCGGATCAGCCCCAGCATTTT. Translation gives CASRLDNMADQPQHF. The chain joins TRBV6-6 to TRBJ1-5; tentative D call: TRBD1 (5 bases). This CDR3 spans 15 amino acids. Per germline, CDR1 MNHNY and CDR2 SVGAGI (reference sequence). The V gene lost 6 bases and the J gene lost 5 bases, with 17 bases spanning the gap.

The CDR3 region has the DNA TGTGCCAGCAGCTCCCACTACGAGCAGTACTTC. Encoded protein: CASSSHYEQYF. The V and J genes are TRBV5-5 and TRBJ2-7; D uncertain. Trimming removed 3 bases at V and 3 bases at J, with 4 bases between. Germline V CDR1 and CDR2: SGHKS, YYEKEE (reference sequence). The CDR3 loop spans 11 amino acids.

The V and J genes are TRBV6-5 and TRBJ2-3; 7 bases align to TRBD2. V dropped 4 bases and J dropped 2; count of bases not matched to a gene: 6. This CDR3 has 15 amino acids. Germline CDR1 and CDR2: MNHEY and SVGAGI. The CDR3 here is CASSSQRGPTDTQYF. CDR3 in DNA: TGTGCCAGCAGTTCTCAGCGGGGCCCCACAGATACGCAGTATTTT.

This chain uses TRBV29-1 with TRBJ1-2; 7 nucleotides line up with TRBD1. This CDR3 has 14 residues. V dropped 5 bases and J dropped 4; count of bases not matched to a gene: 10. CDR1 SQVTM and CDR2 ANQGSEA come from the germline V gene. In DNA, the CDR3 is TGCAGCGTTTCCCGGACAGGAGGCGTCTATGGCTACACCTTC. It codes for CSVSRTGGVYGYTF.

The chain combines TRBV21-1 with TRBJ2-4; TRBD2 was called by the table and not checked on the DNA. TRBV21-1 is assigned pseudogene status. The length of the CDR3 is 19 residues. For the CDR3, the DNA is TGTGCCAGCAGCCCAACCCTGCCACTAGCGGGGCTAGCCAAAAACATTCAGTACTTC. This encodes CASSPTLPLAGLAKNIQYF.

The CDR3 nucleotides read TGCAGTGCTAGTCCCGCTAGCGGGAGCCCCGGGGAGCTGTTTTTT. Protein sequence: CSASPASGSPGELFF. This sequence joins TRBV20-1 and TRBJ2-2; 10 bases are shared with TRBD2. This CDR3 has 15 amino acids. Trimming cost V 3 bases and J 6 bases; bases outside gene matches: 7. CDR1 and CDR2 (germline): DFQATT, SNEGSKA (reference sequence).

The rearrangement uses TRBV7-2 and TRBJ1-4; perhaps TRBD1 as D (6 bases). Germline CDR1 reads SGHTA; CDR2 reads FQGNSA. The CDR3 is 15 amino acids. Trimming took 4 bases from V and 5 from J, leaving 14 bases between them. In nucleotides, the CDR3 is TGTGCCAGCAGCTCGTACGGACAGATGAATGAAAAACTGTTTTTT. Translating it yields CASSSYGQMNEKLFF.

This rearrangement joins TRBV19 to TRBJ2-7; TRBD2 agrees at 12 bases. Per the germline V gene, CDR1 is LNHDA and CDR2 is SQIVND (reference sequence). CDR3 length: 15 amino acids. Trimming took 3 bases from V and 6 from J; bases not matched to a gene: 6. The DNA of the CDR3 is TGTGCCAGTAGTATCCTAGCGGGGGGGCCAAGCGAGCAGTACTTC. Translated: CASSILAGGPSEQYF.

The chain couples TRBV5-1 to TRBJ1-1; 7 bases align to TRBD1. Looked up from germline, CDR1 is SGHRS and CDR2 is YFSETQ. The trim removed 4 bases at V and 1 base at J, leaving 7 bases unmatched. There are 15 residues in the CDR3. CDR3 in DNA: TGCGCCAGCAGCGTACAGGGGACCCCGAACACTGAAGCTTTCTTT. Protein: CASSVQGTPNTEAFF.

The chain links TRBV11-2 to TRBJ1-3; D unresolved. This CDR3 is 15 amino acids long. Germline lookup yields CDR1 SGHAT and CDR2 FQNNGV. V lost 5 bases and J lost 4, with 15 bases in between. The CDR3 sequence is CASSLMSPGGNTIYF. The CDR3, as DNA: TGTGCCAGCAGCCTCATGTCTCCGGGAGGAAACACCATATATTTT.